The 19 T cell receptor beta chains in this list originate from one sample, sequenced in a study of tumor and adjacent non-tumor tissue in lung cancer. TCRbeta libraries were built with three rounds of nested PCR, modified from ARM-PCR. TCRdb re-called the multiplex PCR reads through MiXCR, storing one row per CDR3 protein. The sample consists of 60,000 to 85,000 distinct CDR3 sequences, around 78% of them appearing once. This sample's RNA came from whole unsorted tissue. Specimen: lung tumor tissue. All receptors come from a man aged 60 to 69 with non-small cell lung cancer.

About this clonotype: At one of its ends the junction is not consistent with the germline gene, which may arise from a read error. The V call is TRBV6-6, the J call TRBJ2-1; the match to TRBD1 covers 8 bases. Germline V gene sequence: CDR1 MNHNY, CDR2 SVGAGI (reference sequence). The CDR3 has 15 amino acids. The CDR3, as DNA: TGTGCCAGCAGTTCAGGGGCAGGGGGCTACAATGAGCAATTCTTC. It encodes CASSSGAGGYNEQFF.

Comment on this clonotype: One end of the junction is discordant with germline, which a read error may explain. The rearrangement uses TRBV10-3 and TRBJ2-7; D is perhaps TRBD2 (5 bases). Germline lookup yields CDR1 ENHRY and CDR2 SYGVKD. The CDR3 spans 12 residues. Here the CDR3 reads CVIGPGSYEQYF. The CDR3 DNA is TGTGTCATCGGCCCGGGGTCCTATGAGCAGTACTTC.

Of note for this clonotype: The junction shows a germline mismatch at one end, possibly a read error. In DNA form, the CDR3 reads TGCAGTACTAGAGGTCCGACGATAATCGAGCAGCTCTTC. Its protein product is CSTRGPTIIEQLF. The chain recombines TRBV20-1 with TRBJ2-1; maybe TRBD2 (5 bases). The CDR3 sequence is 13 residues long. The germline gives CDR1 DFQATT, CDR2 SNEGSKA (reference sequence).

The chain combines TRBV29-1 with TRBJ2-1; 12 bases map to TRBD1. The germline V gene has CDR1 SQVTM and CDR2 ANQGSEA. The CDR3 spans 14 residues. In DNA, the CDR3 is TGCAGAGTCCGACCGGGACAGGGGGCTCATAAGCAGTTCTTC. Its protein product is CRVRPGQGAHKQFF.

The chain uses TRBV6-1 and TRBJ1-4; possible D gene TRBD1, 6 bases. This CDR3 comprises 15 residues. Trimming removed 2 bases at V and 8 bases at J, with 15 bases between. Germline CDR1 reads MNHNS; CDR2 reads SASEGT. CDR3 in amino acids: CASSEFYRVPEKLFF. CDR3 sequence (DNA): TGTGCCAGCAGTGAATTCTACAGGGTACCCGAAAAACTGTTTTTT.

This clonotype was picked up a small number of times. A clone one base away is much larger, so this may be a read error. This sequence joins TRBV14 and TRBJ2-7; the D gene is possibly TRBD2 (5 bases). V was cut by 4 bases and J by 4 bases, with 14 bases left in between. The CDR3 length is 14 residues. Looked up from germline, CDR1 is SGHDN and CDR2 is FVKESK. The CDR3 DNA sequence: TGTGCCAGCAGCCCCCTGGAGAGGGTTTACGAGCAGTACTTC. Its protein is CASSPLERVYEQYF. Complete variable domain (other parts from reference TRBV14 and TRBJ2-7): EAGVTQFPSHSVIEKGQTVTLRCDPISGHDNLYWYRRVMGKEIKFLLHFVKESKQDESGMPNNRFLAERTGGTYSTLKVQPAELEDSGVYFCASSPLERVYEQYFGPGTRLTVT.

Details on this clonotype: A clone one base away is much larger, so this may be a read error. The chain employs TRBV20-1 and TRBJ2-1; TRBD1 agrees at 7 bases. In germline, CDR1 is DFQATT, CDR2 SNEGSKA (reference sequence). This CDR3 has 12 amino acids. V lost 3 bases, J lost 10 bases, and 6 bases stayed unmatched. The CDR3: CSARGQKKEQFF. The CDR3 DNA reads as TGCAGTGCTAGGGGACAGAAAAAAGAGCAGTTCTTC.

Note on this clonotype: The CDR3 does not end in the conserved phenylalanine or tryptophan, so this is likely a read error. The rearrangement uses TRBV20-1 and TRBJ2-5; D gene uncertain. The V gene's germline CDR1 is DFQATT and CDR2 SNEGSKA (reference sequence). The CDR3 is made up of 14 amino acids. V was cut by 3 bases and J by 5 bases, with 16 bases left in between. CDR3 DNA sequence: TGCAGTGCTAGGGTCGGTGGCGAAGCGGAGACCCAGTACTTA. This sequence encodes CSARVGGEAETQYL.

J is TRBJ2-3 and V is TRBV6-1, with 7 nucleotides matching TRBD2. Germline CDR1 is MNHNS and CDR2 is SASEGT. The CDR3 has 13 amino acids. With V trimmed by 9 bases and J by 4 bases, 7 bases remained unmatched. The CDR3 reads CARSEAGADTQYF. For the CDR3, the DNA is TGTGCCAGGTCGGAGGCGGGGGCAGATACGCAGTATTTT.

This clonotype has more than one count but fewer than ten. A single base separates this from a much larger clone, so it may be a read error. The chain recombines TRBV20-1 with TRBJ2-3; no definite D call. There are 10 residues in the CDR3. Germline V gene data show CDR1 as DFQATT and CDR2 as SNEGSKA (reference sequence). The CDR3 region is CSAEADKQYF. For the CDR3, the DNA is TGCAGTGCTGAGGCAGATAAGCAGTATTTT.

In nucleotides, the CDR3 is TGTGCCAGCAGCTTAGCTCTCCCGGAAGGGCCATTAGATACGCAGTATTTT. Its protein is CASSLALPEGPLDTQYF. The chain uses TRBV11-2 and TRBJ2-3, with unresolved D. In germline, CDR1 is SGHAT, CDR2 FQNNGV. Trimming took 1 base from V and 5 from J, leaving 19 bases between them. The CDR3 is made up of 17 amino acids.

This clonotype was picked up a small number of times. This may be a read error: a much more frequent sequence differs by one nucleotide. The CDR3 DNA is TGTGCCAGCCGGCCTGGAACAGGGTGGCATAGCAATCAGCCCCAGAATTTT. Residues: CASRPGTGWHSNQPQNF. J is TRBJ1-5 and V is TRBV6-1; D is possibly TRBD1 (6 bases). The CDR3 spans 17 residues. Germline-derived CDR1 and CDR2 are MNHNS and SASEGT.

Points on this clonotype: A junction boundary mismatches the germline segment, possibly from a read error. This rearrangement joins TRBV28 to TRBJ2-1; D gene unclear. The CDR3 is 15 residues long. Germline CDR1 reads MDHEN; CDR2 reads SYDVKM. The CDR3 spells CASSFGIFYYNEQFF. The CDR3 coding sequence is TGTGCCAGCAGTTTTGGCATATTCTACTACAATGAGCAATTCTTC.

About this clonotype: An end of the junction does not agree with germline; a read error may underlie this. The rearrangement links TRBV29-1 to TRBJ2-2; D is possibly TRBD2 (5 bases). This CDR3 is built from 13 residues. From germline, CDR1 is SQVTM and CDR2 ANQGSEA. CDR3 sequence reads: CSVPGSLTWELFF. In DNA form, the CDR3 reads TGCAGCGTGCCCGGCAGTCTGACCTGGGAGTTGTTTTTT.

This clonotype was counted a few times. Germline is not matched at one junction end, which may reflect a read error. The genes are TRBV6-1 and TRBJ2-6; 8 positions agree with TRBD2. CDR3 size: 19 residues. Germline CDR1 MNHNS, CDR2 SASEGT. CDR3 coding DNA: TGTGTCAGCAGTGAAGCGCTTAGGTCCGGGACTAGGGGGGCCAACGTCCTGACTTTC. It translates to CVSSEALRSGTRGANVLTF.

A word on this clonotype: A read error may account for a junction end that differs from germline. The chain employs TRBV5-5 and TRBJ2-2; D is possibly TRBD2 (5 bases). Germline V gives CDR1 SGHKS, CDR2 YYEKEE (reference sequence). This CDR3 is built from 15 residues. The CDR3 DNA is TGTACCAGCACCATGACTAATGCGAACACCGGGGAGCTGTTTTTT. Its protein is CTSTMTNANTGELFF.

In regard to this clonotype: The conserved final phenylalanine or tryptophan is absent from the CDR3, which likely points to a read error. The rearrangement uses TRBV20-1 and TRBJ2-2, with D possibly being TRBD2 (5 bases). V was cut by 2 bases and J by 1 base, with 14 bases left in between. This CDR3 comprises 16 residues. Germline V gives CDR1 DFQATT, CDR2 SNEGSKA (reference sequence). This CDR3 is CSARNMLAENTGELFI. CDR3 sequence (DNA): TGCAGTGCTAGAAATATGCTAGCAGAGAACACCGGGGAGCTGTTTATT.

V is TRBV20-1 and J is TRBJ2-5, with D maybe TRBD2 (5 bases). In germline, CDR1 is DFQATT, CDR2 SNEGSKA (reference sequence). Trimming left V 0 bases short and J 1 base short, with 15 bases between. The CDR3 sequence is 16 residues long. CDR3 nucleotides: TGCAGTGCTAGAGATTTTGTAGAAACTAGCCAAGAGACCCAGTACTTC. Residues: CSARDFVETSQETQYF.

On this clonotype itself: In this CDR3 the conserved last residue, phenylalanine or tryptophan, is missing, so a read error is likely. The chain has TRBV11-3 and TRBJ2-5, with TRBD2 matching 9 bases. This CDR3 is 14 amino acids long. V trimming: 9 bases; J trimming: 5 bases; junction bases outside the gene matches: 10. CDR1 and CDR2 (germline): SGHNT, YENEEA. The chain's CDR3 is CARSPSGTGETQYS. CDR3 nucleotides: TGTGCCAGAAGCCCTAGCGGGACCGGGGAGACCCAGTACTCC.